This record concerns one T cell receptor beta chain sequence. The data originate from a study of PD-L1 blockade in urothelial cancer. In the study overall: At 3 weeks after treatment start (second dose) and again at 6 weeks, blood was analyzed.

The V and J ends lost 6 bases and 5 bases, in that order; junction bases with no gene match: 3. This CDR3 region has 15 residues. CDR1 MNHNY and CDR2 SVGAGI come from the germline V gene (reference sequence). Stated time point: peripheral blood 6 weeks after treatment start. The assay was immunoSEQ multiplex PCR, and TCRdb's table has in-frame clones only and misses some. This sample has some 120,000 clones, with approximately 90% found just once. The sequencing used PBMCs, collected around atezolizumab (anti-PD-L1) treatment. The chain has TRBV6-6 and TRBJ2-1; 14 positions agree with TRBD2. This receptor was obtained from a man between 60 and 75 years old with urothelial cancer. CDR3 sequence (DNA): TGTGCCAGCAGCGGACTAGCGGGGGGACACAATGAGCAGTTCTTC. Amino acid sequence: CASSGLAGGHNEQFF.